This T cell receptor beta chain emerged from a study of shared clonotypes between healthy human individuals. The study, taken as a whole, reports: Some naive CD4 clonotypes, around 5%, turned up in common across a few donors.

CDR3 size: 15 residues. Germline CDR1 is LNHDA and CDR2 is SQIVND (reference sequence). Trimming cost V 7 bases and J 2 bases, with 18 bases left between them. Terminally differentiated effector memory CD45RA+ cells were excluded by CCR7 positive selection of CD45RO-negative cells. A word on this clone: As yet, its antigen is unknown.

The test was conducted at deep level. This table comes from immunoSEQ multiplex PCR, and its TCRdb copy is limited to in-frame clones, with some not included. The data hold nearly 2 million clones, with less than 95% observed a single time. The origin of this receptor is a man in his late teens or twenties in good health. The chain employs TRBV19 and TRBJ2-7; a weak D match, TRBD1 (6 bases). The sample comprised naive CD8+ T cells sorted from blood. The CDR3 sequence is CASTGAGTGAYEQYF. The DNA of the CDR3 is TGTGCCAGTACAGGGGCCGGGACGGGCGCCTACGAGCAGTACTTC.